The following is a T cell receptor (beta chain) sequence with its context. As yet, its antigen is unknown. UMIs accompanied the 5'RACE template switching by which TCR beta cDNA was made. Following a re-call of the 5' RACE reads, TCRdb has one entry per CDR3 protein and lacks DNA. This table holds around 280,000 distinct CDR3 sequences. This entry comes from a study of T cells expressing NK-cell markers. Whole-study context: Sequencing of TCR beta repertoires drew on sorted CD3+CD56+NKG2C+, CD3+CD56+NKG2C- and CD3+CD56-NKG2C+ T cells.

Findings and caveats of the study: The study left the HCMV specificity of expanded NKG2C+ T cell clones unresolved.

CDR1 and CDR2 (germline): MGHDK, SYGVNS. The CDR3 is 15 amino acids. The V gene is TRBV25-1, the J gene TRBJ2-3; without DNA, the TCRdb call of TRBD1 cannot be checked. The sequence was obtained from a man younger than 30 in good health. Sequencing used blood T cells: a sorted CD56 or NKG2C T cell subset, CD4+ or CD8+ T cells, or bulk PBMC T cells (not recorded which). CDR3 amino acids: CASSARELSAPTQYF.